This T cell receptor beta chain was observed in a study of blood T cell repertoires in COVID-19. This CDR3 has 16 amino acids. CDR1 and CDR2 from the germline V gene are LGHNA and YSLEER. V lost 0 bases, J lost 2 bases, and 13 bases lay in between. Profiled with immunoSEQ multiplex PCR; TCRdb holds only in-frame clones, not every one. The top ten clones hold approximately 15% of a sample with nearly 100,000 clones, approximately 88% of them seen once. The origin of this receptor is an older woman with acute or convalescent COVID-19. The gene calls are TRBV4-3 and TRBJ1-2; D not resolved. The sample comprised peripheral blood. The CDR3 DNA reads as TGCGCCAGCAGCCAAGAAGGCGGGTTGGACAACTATGGCTACACCTTC. Its protein is CASSQEGGLDNYGYTF.